These 17 T cell receptor beta chains originate from one sample sequenced in a study of T cell responses to AZD1222 COVID-19 vaccine. Repertoires were generated with immunoSEQ multiplex PCR, while TCRdb's copy carries only in-frame clones and drops some. The profile shows about 120,000 clones, over 75% of them singletons. Sequenced here: peripheral blood, sampled on day 0 of AZD1222 vaccination. The source of these receptors is an adult in good health.

The V gene is TRBV19, the J gene TRBJ1-5, with D hard to call. This CDR3 has 13 residues. Per the germline V gene, CDR1 is LNHDA and CDR2 is SQIVND (reference sequence). V was cut by 5 bases and J by 6 bases, with 11 bases left in between. CDR3 DNA: TGTGCCAGTAGTGCTACCTATGGTCAGCCCCAGCATTTT. It codes for CASSATYGQPQHF.

This sequence joins TRBV27 and TRBJ1-6, with 8 bases aligning to TRBD1. Germline loops: CDR1 MNHEY, CDR2 SMNVEV (reference sequence). Trimming cost V 4 bases and J 7 bases; bases outside gene matches: 9. The CDR3 sequence is 16 residues long. For the CDR3, the DNA is TGTGCCAGCAGTTGGACAGGGTTCTGGATGAATTCACCCCTCCACTTT. This gives the protein CASSWTGFWMNSPLHF.

This clone is a singleton in its sample. The chain employs TRBV6-4 and TRBJ1-5; TRBD1 is a possible D gene (5 bases). V was cut by 5 bases and J by 6 bases, with 11 bases left in between. The CDR3 consists of 13 residues. Germline lookup yields CDR1 MRHNA and CDR2 SNTAGT. The DNA for the CDR3 is TGTGCCAGCAGTCTGAGGGGTGGTCAGCCCCAGCATTTT. Its translation: CASSLRGGQPQHF.

The chain recombines TRBV7-2 with TRBJ1-6; D unresolved. V lost 1 base to trimming and J lost 11 bases, with 6 bases between them. The CDR3 has 12 residues. Per the germline V gene, CDR1 is SGHTA and CDR2 is FQGNSA. CDR3 sequence reads: CASSLGDPPLHF. CDR3 DNA: TGTGCCAGCAGCTTAGGCGATCCACCCCTCCACTTT.

The gene calls are TRBV24-1 and TRBJ2-7, with D perhaps given as TRBD1 or TRBD2 (6 bases each). The CDR3 is 15 residues long. V dropped 4 bases and J dropped 4 bases, with 16 bases sitting between them. Germline-derived CDR1 and CDR2 are KGHDR and SFDVKD. The CDR3 bases are TGTGCCACCAGTGACTTTGGGGGGCAAGCATACGAGCAGTACTTC. Translating gives CATSDFGGQAYEQYF.

The CDR3 DNA follows: TGTGCCAGCAGCGACACCAGACAGGGGGCTTACAATCAGCCCCAGCATTTT. It specifies CASSDTRQGAYNQPQHF. V and J are TRBV21-1 and TRBJ1-5; the table's TRBD1 call for D was not verified on the DNA. TRBV21-1 represents a pseudogene. This CDR3 is 17 amino acids long.

V gene TRBV30 combines with J gene TRBJ1-6; 7 bases map to TRBD1. The CDR3 runs 14 residues. The V gene's germline CDR1 is GTSNPN and CDR2 SVGIG (reference sequence). Unmatched junction bases numbered 4, after V lost 2 bases and J lost 6 bases. The DNA of the CDR3 is TGTGCCTGGAGTCCGGACAGGTTTAATTCACCCCTCCACTTT. It codes for CAWSPDRFNSPLHF.

V is TRBV27 and J is TRBJ2-2, with D unresolved. V was shortened by 2 bases and J by 5 bases, with 0 bases between the two germline ends. The CDR3 sequence is 11 residues long. CDR1 and CDR2 (germline): MNHEY, SMNVEV (reference sequence). Written as DNA, the CDR3 is TGTGCCAGCAGTTTAACCGGGGAGCTGTTTTTT. Its translation: CASSLTGELFF.

This clone was found once. This sequence joins TRBV7-9 and TRBJ2-1; tentative D call: TRBD2 (6 bases). Germline V gene sequence: CDR1 SEHNR, CDR2 FQNEAQ (reference sequence). The CDR3 contains 13 residues. Deletions cut 6 bases from V and 8 bases from J, with 14 bases between. The CDR3 sequence: CASRYLSGDEQFF. CDR3 in DNA: TGTGCCAGCAGATATCTCTCGGGGGATGAGCAGTTCTTC. The whole variable domain, filled in from reference TRBV7-9 and TRBJ2-1, reads DTGVSQNPRHKITKRGQNVTFRCDPISEHNRLYWYRQTLGQGPEFLTYFQNEAQLEKSRLLSDRFSAERPKGSFSTLEIQRTEQGDSAMYLCASRYLSGDEQFFGPGTRLTVL.

The chain uses TRBV15 and TRBJ2-1; D is perhaps TRBD2 (5 bases). Trimming shortened V by 1 base and J by 12 bases, and 16 bases separated the two germline ends. This CDR3 spans 14 amino acids. Germline CDR1 is LNHNV and CDR2 is YYDKDF (reference sequence). As DNA, the CDR3 is TGTGCCACCAGCAGAGTCCGGGAAATTGCGTGGCAGTTCTTC. Its protein is CATSRVREIAWQFF.

The rearrangement uses TRBV9 and TRBJ2-5; maybe TRBD1 (6 bases). CDR3 length: 14 residues. Per germline, CDR1 SGDLS and CDR2 YYNGEE. Trimming left V 3 bases short and J 5 bases short, with 14 bases between. Here the CDR3 reads CASSERAQGETQYF. CDR3 sequence (DNA): TGTGCCAGCAGCGAACGTGCCCAGGGGGAGACCCAGTACTTC. The complete variable domain, with remaining parts taken from reference TRBV9 and TRBJ2-5, reads DSGVTQTPKHLITATGQRVTLRCSPRSGDLSVYWYQQSLDQGLQFLIQYYNGEERAKGNILERFSAQQFPDLHSELNLSSLELGDSALYFCASSERAQGETQYFGPGTRLLVL.

The J gene is TRBJ2-3, the V gene TRBV19, with 8 bases lining up with TRBD2. Germline values: CDR1 LNHDA, CDR2 SQIVND (reference sequence). The CDR3 extends over 15 amino acids. The V and J ends lost 3 bases and 1 base, in that order; junction bases with no gene match: 3. CDR3 nucleotides: TGTGCCAGTAGTATTTCGCGGGGGGGCACAGATACGCAGTATTTT. Encoded protein: CASSISRGGTDTQYF.

V usage is TRBV4-1 and J usage is TRBJ1-5, with 8 bases aligning to TRBD1. After removal of 1 base from V and 2 bases from J, the junction contained 7 bases not matched to a gene. CDR3 length: 17 residues. Germline CDR1 reads MGHRA; CDR2 reads YSYEKL. The CDR3 nucleotides read TGCGCCAGCAGCCAAGCCAGGACAGGGTCAGGCAATCAGCCCCAGCATTTT. Translation gives CASSQARTGSGNQPQHF.

This clone was counted a single time. This CDR3 is also generated by other DNA sequences in the sample. The chain uses TRBV9 and TRBJ1-1; D may be TRBD1 (5 bases). V was pared by 0 bases and J by 1 base, with 7 bases between. Germline CDR1 reads SGDLS; CDR2 reads YYNGEE. CDR3 size: 14 residues. CDR3 sequence reads: CASSVVGGNTEAFF. The CDR3 region has the DNA TGTGCCAGCAGCGTAGTGGGGGGGAACACTGAAGCTTTCTTT.

The rearrangement links TRBV18 to TRBJ1-1; 9 bases match TRBD1. CDR3 size: 17 residues. V shed 4 bases, J shed 1 base, and the junction held 10 bases outside the gene matches. Germline V lookup: CDR1 KGHSH, CDR2 LQKENI. The CDR3 bases are TGTGCCAGCTCACACGGCTGGACGACAGGGGGGAACACTGAAGCTTTCTTT. Encoded protein: CASSHGWTTGGNTEAFF.

The chain links TRBV6-5 to TRBJ2-3; D gene uncertain. Germline assignment: CDR1 MNHEY and CDR2 SVGAGI. V was trimmed by 0 bases and J by 2 bases, leaving 3 bases between them. The CDR3 spans 13 residues. CDR3 bases: TGTGCCAGCAGTTACTCAGACACAGATACGCAGTATTTT. Its translation is CASSYSDTDTQYF.

The chain employs TRBV2 and TRBJ1-3; D is undetermined. CDR1 is SNHLY, CDR2 FYNNEI, per germline. Trimming took 7 bases from V and 0 from J, leaving 10 bases between them. The CDR3 spans 14 residues. CDR3 sequence: CASIDHFSGNTIYF. DNA of the CDR3: TGTGCCAGCATCGATCACTTCTCTGGAAACACCATATATTTT.